This TCR beta chain emerged from a study of T cells in Graves' hyperthyroidism and ophthalmopathy. With 5 bases clipped from V and 2 bases from J, the junction kept 20 bases outside the gene matches. This CDR3 region has 20 residues. CDR1 is SGHNT and CDR2 is YENEEA in the germline V gene. Thyroid ultrasound, orbital computed tomography, clinical symptoms, and serum thyroxine and TRAb underpinned diagnoses. The PBMCs were taken from more than 8 ml of fresh peripheral blood. The source material, RNA transcripts, was used to amplify TCR beta CDR3 regions. First-round RT-PCR with HTBI primers amplified the TCR CDR3 region. MiXCR, applied by TCRdb to the multiplex PCR reads, yields one record per CDR3 protein. Of some 500,000 distinct CDR3 sequences listed, 15% to 20% were seen once; the top ten hold 25% to 35%. General study results and limits: Among thyroid clonotypes expanded above 0.001, most also appeared in blood.

The table lists this clonotype with a few counts. Its antigen is still unknown. The gene calls are TRBV11-3 and TRBJ2-3, with 9 bases aligning to TRBD1. The sequence was obtained from a woman in her 30s with Graves' ophthalmopathy. Material: blood. As DNA, the CDR3 is TGTGCCAGCAGCCCCCCGGAGGACAGGGGTGTGCGGGGTCCCACAGATACGCAGTATTTT. Amino acid sequence: CASSPPEDRGVRGPTDTQYF.